This record looks at one T cell receptor (beta chain) sequence and its context. Its antigen is unidentified. The sample is drawn from a study of response to subunit inactivated influenza vaccine. Study results and caveats: T cells newly recruited by each seasonal influenza vaccination are few, the authors suggested.

The CDR3 covers 15 residues. V lost 6 bases and J lost 0, with 12 bases in between. Germline CDR1 reads MNHNS; CDR2 reads SASEGT. MiXCR was run by TCRdb on the RT-PCR reads, yielding one entry per CDR3 protein. The sample shows fewer than 800,000 distinct CDR3 sequences, approximately 14% of them seen only once. The sequencing used PBMCs from blood, collected 11 to 12 days after vaccination. The TCR originated in a man aged 50 to 59 who received an inactivated influenza vaccine. This chain joins TRBV6-1 and TRBJ1-5; TRBD1 is a possible D gene (5 bases). CDR3: CASSLGTSSNQPQHF. The CDR3 DNA reads TGTGCCAGCAGCCTGGGGACGAGTAGCAATCAGCCCCAGCATTTT.